Given below is one T cell receptor beta chain in context. Antigen: not known. Method: immunoSEQ multiplex PCR; TCRdb's copy keeps in-frame clones and lacks some. The data show about 24,000 clones, with about 75% seen just once and 9.5% to 15% held by the top ten. The entry originates in a study of CD4 T cells in relation to SARS-CoV-2 and coronaviruses. About the research overall: PBMCs were cultured with antigen for roughly 10 days before TCR beta sequencing.

The unexposed donors gave CD4+ T cells in about 2010-2019, prior to COVID-19. Isolation of CD4+ T cells took place after approximately 10 days in culture. CDR1 and CDR2 from the germline V gene are SGHDT and YYEEEE. V was shortened by 5 bases and J by 4 bases, with 15 bases between the two germline ends. CDR3 length equals 14 residues. Sequencing was performed on CD4+ T cells from PBMCs, cultured in vitro. This rearrangement joins TRBV5-6 to TRBJ1-2; no firm D call. The sequence came from a human donor in good health. The CDR3 bases are TGTGCCAGCAGTTACGGTCGGACGGGCTATGGCTACACCTTC. Amino acids: CASSYGRTGYGYTF. Supplemented by reference TRBV5-6 and TRBJ1-2, the full variable domain reads DAGVTQSPTHLIKTRGQQVTLRCSPKSGHDTVSWYQQALGQGPQFIFQYYEEEERQRGNFPDRFSGHQFPNYSSELNVNALLLGDSALYLCASSYGRTGYGYTFGSGTRLTVV.